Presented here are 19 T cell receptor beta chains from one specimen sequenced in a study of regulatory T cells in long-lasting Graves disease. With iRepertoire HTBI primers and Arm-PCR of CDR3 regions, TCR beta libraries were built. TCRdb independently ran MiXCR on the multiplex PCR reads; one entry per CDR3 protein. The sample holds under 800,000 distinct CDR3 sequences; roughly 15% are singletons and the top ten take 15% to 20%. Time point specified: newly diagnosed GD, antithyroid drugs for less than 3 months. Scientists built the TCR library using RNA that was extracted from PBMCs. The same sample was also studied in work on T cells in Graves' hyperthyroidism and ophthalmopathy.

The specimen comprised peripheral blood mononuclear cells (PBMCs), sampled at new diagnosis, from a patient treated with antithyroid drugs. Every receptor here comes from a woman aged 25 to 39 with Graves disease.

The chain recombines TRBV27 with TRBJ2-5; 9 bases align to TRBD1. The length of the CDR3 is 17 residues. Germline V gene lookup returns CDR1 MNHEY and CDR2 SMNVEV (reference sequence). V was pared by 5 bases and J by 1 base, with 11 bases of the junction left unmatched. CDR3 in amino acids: CASSPGVWTGAQETQYF. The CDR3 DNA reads TGTGCCAGCAGTCCAGGGGTCTGGACAGGGGCCCAAGAGACCCAGTACTTC.

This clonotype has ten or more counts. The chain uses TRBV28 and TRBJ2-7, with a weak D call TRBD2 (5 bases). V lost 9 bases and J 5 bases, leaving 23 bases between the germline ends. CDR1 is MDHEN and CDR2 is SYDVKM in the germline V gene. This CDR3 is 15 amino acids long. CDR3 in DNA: TGTGCCAGTGCCGGGGTACCCCCCTATCCCGACGAGCAGTACTTC. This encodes CASAGVPPYPDEQYF.

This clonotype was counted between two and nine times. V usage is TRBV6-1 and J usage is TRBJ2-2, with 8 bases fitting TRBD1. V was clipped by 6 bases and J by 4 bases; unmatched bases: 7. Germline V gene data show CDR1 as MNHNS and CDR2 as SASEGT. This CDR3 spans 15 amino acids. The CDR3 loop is CASSVHRGSTGELFF. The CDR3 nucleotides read TGTGCCAGCAGCGTTCACAGGGGGTCCACCGGGGAGCTGTTTTTT.

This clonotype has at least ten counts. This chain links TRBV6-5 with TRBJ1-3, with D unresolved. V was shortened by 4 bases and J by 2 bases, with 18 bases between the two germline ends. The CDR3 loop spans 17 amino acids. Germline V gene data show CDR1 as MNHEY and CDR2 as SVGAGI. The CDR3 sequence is CASSSPLVPGPGNTIYF. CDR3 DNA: TGTGCCAGCAGTTCCCCACTCGTTCCAGGTCCTGGAAACACCATATATTTT.

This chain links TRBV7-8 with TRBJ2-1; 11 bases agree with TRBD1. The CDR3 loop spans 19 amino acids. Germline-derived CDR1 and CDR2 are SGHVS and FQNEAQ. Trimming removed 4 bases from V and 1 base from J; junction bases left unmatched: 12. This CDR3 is CASSYGQGAIKYSYNEQFF. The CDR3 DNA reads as TGTGCCAGCAGCTACGGACAGGGGGCCATTAAATATTCCTACAATGAGCAGTTCTTC.

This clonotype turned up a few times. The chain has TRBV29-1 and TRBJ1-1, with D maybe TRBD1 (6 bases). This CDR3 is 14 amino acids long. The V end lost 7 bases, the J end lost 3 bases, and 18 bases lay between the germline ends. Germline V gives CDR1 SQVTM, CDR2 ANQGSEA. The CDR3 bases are TGCAGCGCCATCTCAAGGGGGGTTCACACTGAAGCTTTCTTT. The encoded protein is CSAISRGVHTEAFF.

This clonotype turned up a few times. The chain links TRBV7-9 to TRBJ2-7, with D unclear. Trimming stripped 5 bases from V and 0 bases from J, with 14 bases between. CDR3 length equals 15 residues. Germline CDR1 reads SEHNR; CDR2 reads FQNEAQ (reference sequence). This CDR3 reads CASSLTGRSSYEQYF. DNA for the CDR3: TGTGCCAGCAGCCTGACCGGCAGGAGCTCCTACGAGCAGTACTTC.

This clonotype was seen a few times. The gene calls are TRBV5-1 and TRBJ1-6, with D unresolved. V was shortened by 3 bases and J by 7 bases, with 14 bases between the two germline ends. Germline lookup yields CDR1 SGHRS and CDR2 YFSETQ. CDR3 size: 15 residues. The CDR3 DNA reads TGCGCCAGCAGCTATCTCGGGGTCCTCAATTCACCCCTCCACTTT. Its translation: CASSYLGVLNSPLHF.

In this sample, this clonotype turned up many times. The CDR3 region is CASKEDSYNEQFF. The CDR3 nucleotides are TGTGCCAGCAAGGAGGATTCCTACAATGAGCAGTTCTTC. This rearrangement joins TRBV28 to TRBJ2-1; TRBD2 is a possible D gene (5 bases). In germline, CDR1 is MDHEN, CDR2 SYDVKM. V lost 7 bases and J lost 1, with 8 bases in between. This CDR3 is built from 13 residues.

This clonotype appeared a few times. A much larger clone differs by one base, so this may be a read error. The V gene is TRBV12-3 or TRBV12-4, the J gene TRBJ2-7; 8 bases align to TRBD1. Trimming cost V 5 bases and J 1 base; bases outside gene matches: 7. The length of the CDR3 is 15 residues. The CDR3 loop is CASSPRQGRSYEQYF. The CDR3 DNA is TGTGCCAGCAGTCCCCGACAGGGGAGATCCTACGAGCAGTACTTC.

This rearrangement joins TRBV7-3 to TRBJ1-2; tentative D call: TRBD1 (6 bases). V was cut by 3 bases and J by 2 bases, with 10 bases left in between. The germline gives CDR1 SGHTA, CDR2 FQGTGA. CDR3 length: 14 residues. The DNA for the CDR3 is TGTGCCAGCAGCTTTAGGACAGAGAACTATGGCTACACCTTC. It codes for CASSFRTENYGYTF.

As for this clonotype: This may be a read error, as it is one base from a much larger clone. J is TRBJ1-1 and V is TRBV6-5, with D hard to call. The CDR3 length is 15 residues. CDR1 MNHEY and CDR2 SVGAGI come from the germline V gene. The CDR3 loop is CASGYSGVLNTEAFF. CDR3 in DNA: TGTGCCAGCGGTTACTCCGGGGTCCTGAACACTGAAGCTTTCTTT.

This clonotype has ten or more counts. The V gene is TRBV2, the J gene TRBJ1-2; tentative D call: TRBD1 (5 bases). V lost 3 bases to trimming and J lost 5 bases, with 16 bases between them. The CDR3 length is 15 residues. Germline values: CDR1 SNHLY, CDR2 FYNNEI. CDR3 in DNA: TGTGCCAGCAGTGATCCGCGGGGGGGACGATATGGCTACACCTTC. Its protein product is CASSDPRGGRYGYTF.

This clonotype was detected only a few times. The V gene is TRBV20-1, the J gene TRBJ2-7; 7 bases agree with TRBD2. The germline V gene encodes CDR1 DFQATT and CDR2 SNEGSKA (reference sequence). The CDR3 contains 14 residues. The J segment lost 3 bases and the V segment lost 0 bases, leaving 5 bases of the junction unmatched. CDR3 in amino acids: CSARDGSGVYEQYF. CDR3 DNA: TGCAGTGCTAGAGATGGAAGCGGGGTCTACGAGCAGTACTTC.

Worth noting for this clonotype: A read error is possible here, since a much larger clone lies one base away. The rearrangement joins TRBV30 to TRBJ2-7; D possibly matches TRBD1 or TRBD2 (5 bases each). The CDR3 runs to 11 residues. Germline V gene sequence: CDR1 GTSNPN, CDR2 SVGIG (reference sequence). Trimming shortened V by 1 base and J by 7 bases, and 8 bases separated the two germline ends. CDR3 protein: CAWSDEGEQYF. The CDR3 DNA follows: TGTGCCTGGAGTGATGAGGGGGAGCAGTACTTC.

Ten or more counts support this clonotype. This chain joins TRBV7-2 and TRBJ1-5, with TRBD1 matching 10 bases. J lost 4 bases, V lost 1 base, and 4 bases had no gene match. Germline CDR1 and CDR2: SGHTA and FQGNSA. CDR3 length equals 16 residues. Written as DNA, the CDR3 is TGTGCCAGCAGCTTAGGGCCGGGACAGGGGAATCAGCCCCAGCATTTT. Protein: CASSLGPGQGNQPQHF.

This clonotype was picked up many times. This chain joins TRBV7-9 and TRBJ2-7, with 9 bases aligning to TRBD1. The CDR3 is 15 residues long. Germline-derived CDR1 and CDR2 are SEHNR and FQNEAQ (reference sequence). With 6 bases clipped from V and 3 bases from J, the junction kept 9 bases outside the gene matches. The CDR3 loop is CASREDRGFYYEQYF. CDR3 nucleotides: TGTGCCAGCAGGGAAGACAGGGGGTTCTACTACGAGCAGTACTTC.

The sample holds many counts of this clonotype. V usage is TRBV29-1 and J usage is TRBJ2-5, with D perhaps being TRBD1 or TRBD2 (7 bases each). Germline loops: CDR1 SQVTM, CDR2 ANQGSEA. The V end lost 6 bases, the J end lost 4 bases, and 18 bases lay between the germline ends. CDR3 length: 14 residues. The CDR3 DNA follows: TGCAGCGTGGGGCCCCCAGGGGGGGGAGAGACCCAGTACTTC. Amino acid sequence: CSVGPPGGGETQYF.

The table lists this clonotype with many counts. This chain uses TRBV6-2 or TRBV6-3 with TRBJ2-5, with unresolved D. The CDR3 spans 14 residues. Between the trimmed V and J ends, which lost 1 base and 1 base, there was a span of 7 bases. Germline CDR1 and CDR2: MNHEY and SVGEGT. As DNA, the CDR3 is TGTGCCAGCAGTTACTGGGCAGGCCAAGAGACCCAGTACTTC. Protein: CASSYWAGQETQYF.